This T cell receptor beta chain was documented in a study of CD8+ T cells in alopecia areata. Across the whole study: Treated patients were given 5 to 10 mg oral tofacitinib twice daily.

The sequencing template was cDNA reverse transcribed from extracted RNA. The repertoire was sequenced with immunoSEQ multiplex PCR; TCRdb's copy has only in-frame clones and lacks some. The sample consists of 120,000 or so clones, less than 75% of them appearing once. Treatment specified: oral pan-JAK inhibitor, 5-10 mg twice daily. Alopecia areata patients had lesional scalp punch biopsies and peripheral blood taken from them. Whole-study findings and limits: Many expanded lesional clones persisted in scalp and blood during tofacitinib. Scalp clonality, together with expanded CD8+ clones among the top 100, fell significantly with tofacitinib.

This clone was detected a few times. Antigen unknown. Additional DNA sequences in this sample encode the identical CDR3. Germline V lookup: CDR1 SQVTM, CDR2 ANQGSEA. The CDR3 has 10 amino acids. V was clipped by 6 bases and J by 0 bases, with 3 bases between them. This rearrangement joins TRBV29-1 to TRBJ2-7; D uncertain. The starting material was CD8+ T cells sorted from blood, obtained at week 4, from a patient treated with tofacitinib. The receptor comes from a human donor with alopecia areata. CDR3 in DNA: TGCAGCGTACTCTCCTACGAGCAGTACTTC. It specifies CSVLSYEQYF.